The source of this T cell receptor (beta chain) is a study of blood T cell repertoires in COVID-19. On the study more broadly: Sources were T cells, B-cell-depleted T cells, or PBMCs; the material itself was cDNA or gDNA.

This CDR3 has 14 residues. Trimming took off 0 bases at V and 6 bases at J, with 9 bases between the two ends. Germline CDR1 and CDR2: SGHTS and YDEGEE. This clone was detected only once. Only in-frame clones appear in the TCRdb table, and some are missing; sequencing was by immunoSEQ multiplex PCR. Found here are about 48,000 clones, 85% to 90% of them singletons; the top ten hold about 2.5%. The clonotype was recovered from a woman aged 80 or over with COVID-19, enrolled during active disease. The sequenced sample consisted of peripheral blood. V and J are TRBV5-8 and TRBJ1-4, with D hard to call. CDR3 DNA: TGTGCCAGCAGCTTGGGGCAATTGCATGAAAAACTGTTTTTT. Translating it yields CASSLGQLHEKLFF.